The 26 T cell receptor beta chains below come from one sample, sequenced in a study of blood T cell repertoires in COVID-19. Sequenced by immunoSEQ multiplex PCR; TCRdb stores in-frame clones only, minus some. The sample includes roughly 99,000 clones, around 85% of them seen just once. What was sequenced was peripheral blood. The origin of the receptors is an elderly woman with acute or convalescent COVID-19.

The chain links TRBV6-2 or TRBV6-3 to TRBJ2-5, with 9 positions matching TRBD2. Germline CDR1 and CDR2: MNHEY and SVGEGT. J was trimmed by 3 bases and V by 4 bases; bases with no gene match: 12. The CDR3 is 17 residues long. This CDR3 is CASSSPRGRGAKETQYF. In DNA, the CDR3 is TGTGCCAGCAGTTCCCCGCGCGGGAGGGGAGCTAAAGAGACCCAGTACTTC.

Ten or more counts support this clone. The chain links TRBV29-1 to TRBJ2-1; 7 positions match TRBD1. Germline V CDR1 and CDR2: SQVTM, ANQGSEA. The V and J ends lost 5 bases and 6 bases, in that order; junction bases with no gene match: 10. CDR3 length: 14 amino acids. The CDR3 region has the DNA TGCAGCGTTTCCGGGACAGAAAAGGGCAATGAGCAGTTCTTC. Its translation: CSVSGTEKGNEQFF.

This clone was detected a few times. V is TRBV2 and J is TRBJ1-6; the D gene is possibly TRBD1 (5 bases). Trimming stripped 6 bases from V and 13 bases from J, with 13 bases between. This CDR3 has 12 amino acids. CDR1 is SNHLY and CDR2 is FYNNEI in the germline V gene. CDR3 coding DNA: TGTGCCAGCAGACCAGGGTCCTTCCCCCTCCACTTT. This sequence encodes CASRPGSFPLHF. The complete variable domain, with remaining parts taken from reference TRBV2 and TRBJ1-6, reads EPEVTQTPSHQVTQMGQEVILRCVPISNHLYFYWYRQILGQKVEFLVSFYNNEISEKSEIFDDQFSVERPDGSNFTLKIRSTKLEDSAMYFCASRPGSFPLHFGNGTRLTVT.

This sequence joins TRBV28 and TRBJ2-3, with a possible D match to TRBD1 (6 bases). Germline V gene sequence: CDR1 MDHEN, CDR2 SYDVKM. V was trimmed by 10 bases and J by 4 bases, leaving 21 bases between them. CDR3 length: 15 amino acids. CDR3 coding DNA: TGTGCCACCCGCTCGGACAGCCGCGGCGCAGATACGCAGTATTTT. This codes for CATRSDSRGADTQYF. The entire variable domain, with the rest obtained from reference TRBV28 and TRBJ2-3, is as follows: DVKVTQSSRYLVKRTGEKVFLECVQDMDHENMFWYRQDPGLGLRLIYFSYDVKMKEKGDIPEGYSVSREKKERFSLILESASTNQTSMYLCATRSDSRGADTQYFGPGTRLTVL.

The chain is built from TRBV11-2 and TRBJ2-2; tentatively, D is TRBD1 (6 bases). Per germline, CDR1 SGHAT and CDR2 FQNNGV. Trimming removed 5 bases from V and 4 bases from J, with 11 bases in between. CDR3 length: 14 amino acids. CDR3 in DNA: TGTGCCAGCAGCCCCGGGACACCCACCGGGGAGCTGTTTTTT. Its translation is CASSPGTPTGELFF.

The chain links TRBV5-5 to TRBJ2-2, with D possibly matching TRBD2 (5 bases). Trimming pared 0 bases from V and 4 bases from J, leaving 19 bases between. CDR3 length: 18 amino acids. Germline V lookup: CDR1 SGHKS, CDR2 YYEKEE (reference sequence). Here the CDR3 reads CASSLGPKSGISTGELFF. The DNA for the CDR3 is TGTGCCAGCAGCTTGGGCCCCAAATCCGGGATTTCCACCGGGGAGCTGTTTTTT.

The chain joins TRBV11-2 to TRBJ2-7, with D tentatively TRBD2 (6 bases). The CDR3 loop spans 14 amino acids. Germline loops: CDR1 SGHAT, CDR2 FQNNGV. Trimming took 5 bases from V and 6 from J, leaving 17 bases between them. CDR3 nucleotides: TGTGCCAGCAGCCTAAGTTACGGGGGAAGCGAGCAGTACGTC. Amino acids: CASSLSYGGSEQYV.

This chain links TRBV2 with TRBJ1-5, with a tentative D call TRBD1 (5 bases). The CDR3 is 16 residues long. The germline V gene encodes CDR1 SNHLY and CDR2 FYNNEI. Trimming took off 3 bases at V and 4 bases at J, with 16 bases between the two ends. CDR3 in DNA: TGTGCCAGCAGTGACGGAGTGGGGGGGGTGAATCAGCCCCAGCATTTT. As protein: CASSDGVGGVNQPQHF.

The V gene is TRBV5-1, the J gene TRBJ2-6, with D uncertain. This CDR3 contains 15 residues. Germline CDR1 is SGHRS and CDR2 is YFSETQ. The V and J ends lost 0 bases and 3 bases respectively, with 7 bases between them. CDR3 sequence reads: CASSLAFGGANVLTF. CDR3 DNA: TGCGCCAGCAGCTTGGCGTTCGGTGGGGCCAACGTCCTGACTTTC. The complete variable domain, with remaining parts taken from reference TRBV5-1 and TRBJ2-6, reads KAGVTQTPRYLIKTRGQQVTLSCSPISGHRSVSWYQQTPGQGLQFLFEYFSETQRNKGNFPGRFSGRQFSNSRSEMNVSTLELGDSALYLCASSLAFGGANVLTFGAGSRLTVL.

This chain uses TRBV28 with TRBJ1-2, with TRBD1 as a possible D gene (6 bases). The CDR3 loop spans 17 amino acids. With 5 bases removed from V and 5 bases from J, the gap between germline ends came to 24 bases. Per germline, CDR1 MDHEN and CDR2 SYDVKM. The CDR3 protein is CASSPRDNRALTYGYTF. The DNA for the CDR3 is TGTGCCAGCAGTCCCCGGGACAACAGGGCCCTGACGTATGGCTACACCTTC.

The CDR3 DNA is TGTGCCAGCAGTTTATGGACGGGGGCCTACGAGCAGTACTTC. The encoded protein is CASSLWTGAYEQYF. This chain connects TRBV27 to TRBJ2-7, with D possibly being TRBD2 (6 bases). The ends were cut back, 1 base at V and 2 bases at J, with 9 bases in the middle. The CDR3 is made up of 14 amino acids. Germline V gene sequence: CDR1 MNHEY, CDR2 SMNVEV (reference sequence).

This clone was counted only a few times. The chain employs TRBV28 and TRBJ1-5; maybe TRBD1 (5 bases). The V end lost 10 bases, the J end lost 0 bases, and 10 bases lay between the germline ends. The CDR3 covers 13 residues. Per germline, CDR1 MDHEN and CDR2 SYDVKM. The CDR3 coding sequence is TGTGCCATCGGGGGTCATAGCAATCAGCCCCAGCATTTT. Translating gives CAIGGHSNQPQHF.

The CDR3 DNA reads TGCGCCAGCAGCAAAGAGGGACAGGGGCATCAGCCCCAGCATTTT. Its translation is CASSKEGQGHQPQHF. The genes are TRBV5-1 and TRBJ1-5; the match to TRBD1 covers 10 bases. The germline gives CDR1 SGHRS, CDR2 YFSETQ. CDR3 size: 15 residues. Trimming took 4 bases from V and 5 from J; bases not matched to a gene: 6.

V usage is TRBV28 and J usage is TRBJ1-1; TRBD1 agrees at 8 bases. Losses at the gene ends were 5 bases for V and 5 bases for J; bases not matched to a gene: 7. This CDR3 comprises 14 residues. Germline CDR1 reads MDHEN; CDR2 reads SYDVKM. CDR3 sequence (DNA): TGTGCCAGCAGTGACCGCAGGGGGCGGACTGAAGCTTTCTTT. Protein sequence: CASSDRRGRTEAFF. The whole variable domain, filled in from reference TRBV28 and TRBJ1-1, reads DVKVTQSSRYLVKRTGEKVFLECVQDMDHENMFWYRQDPGLGLRLIYFSYDVKMKEKGDIPEGYSVSREKKERFSLILESASTNQTSMYLCASSDRRGRTEAFFGQGTRLTVV.

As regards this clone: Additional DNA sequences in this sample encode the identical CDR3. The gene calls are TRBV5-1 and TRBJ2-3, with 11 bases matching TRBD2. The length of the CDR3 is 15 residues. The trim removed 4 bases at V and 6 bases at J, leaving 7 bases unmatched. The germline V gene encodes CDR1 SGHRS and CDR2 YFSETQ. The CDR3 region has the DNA TGCGCCAGCAGCAGTAGCGGGGGGGCAGCCGATACGCAGTATTTT. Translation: CASSSSGGAADTQYF.

CDR3 protein: CASSYSRGGSEAFF. CDR3 in DNA: TGTGCCAGCAGTTACTCCCGCGGGGGCAGTGAAGCTTTCTTT. The genes are TRBV6-2 or TRBV6-3 and TRBJ1-1; D possibly corresponds to TRBD1 (6 bases). Trimming took 0 bases from V and 7 from J, leaving 12 bases between them. The CDR3 length is 14 residues. CDR1 is MNHEY and CDR2 is SVGEGT in the germline V gene.

The DNA of the CDR3 is TGTGCCAGCAGCTCCAGGGGATTGAACTATGGCTACACCTTC. Amino acids: CASSSRGLNYGYTF. The rearrangement uses TRBV5-4 and TRBJ1-2; TRBD1 is a possible D gene (6 bases). The CDR3 runs 14 residues. Germline lookup yields CDR1 SGHNT and CDR2 YYREEE (reference sequence). V dropped 3 bases and J dropped 2 bases, with 11 bases sitting between them.

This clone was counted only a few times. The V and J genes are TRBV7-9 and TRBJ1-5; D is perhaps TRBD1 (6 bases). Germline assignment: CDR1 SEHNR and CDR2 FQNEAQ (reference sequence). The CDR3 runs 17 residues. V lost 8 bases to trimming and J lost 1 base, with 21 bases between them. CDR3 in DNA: TGTGCCAGCCGGCCACAGGGATTTTGGGGAAGCAATCAGCCCCAGCATTTT. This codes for CASRPQGFWGSNQPQHF.

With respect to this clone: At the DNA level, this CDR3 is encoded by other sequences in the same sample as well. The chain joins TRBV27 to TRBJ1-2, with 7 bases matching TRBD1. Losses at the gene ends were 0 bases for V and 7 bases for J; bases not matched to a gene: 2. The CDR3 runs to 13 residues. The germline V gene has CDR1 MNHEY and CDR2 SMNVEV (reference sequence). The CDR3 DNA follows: TGTGCCAGCAGTTTATCCAGACAGGGTGGCTACACCTTC. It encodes CASSLSRQGGYTF.

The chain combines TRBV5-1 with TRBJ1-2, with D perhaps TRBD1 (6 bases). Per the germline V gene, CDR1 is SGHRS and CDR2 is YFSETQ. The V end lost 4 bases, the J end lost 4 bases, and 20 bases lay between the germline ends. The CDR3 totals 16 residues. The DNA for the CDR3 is TGCGCCAGCAGCGACTCGTACCCAGGGGATAGCTATGGCTACACCTTC. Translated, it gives CASSDSYPGDSYGYTF.

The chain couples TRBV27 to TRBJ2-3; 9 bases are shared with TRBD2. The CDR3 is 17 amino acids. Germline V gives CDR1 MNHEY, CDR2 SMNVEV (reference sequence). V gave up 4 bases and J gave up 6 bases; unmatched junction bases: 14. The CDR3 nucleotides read TGTGCCAGCAGTTCCCTGAGAGGGCGGGGGGGCTCCGATACGCAGTATTTT. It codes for CASSSLRGRGGSDTQYF.

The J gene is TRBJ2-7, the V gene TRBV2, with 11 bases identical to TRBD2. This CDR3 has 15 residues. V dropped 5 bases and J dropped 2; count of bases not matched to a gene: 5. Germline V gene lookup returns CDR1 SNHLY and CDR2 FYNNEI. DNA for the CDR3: TGTGCCAGCAGTACAGCTAGCGGGGGGACCTACGAGCAGTACTTC. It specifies CASSTASGGTYEQYF.

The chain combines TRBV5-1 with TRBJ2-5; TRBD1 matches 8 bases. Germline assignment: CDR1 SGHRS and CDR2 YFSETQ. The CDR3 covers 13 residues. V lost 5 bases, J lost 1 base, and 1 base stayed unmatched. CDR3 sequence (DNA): TGCGCCAGCAGGACAGGGGTCCAAGAGACCCAGTACTTC. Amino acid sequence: CASRTGVQETQYF.

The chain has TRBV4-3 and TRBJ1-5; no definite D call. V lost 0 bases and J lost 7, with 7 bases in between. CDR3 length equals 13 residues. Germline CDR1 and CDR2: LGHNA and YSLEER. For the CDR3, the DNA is TGCGCCAGCAGCCAAGATAGAGGGCAGCCCCAGCATTTT. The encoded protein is CASSQDRGQPQHF.

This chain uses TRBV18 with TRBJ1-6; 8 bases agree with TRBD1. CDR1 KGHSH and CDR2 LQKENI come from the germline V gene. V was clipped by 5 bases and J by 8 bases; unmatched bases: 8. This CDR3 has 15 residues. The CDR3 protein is CASSSGQGRDSPLHF. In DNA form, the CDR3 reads TGTGCCAGCTCATCAGGACAGGGAAGGGATTCACCCCTCCACTTT.

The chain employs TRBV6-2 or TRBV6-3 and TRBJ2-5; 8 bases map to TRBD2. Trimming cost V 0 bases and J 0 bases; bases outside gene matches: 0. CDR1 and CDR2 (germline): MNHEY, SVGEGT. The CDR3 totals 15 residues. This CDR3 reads CASSYSRGDQETQYF. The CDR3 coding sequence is TGTGCCAGCAGTTACTCGCGGGGGGACCAAGAGACCCAGTACTTC.